This TCR beta chain appears in the sequencing data of a study of CD8 T cells in ankylosing spondylitis. V dropped 4 bases and J dropped 4 bases, with 16 bases sitting between them. This CDR3 contains 15 residues. From germline, CDR1 is SEHNR and CDR2 FQNEAQ (reference sequence). General observations from the study: Matched ankylosing spondylitis synovial fluid reportedly contained a significantly enriched population of disease-linked clones. What seemed typical of ankylosing spondylitis blood was a TCR beta motif built from 8 or 9 highly homologous variants. Previously reported in reactive arthritis synovial fluid and blood were some of the motif variants. Within peripheral blood, clones linked to disease were CD8+ and relatively rare.

Quantitative 5'-RACE with molecular barcodes generated TCR beta libraries. Each CDR3 protein gets one entry after TCRdb re-called the 5' RACE reads with MiXCR. The sample holds about 750,000 distinct CDR3 sequences; 15% to 20% are singletons and the top ten take around 19%. On this clonotype itself: Its antigen remains unknown.

Input material: blood, either unsorted or a sorted T cell fraction (not recorded which). This clonotype originated in a male donor with ankylosing spondylitis. The V and J genes are TRBV7-9 and TRBJ1-2; perhaps TRBD1 as D (5 bases). The CDR3 nucleotides are TGTGCCAGCAGCTCAACGACAGTCAGGTCCTATGGCTACACCTTC. Amino acid sequence: CASSSTTVRSYGYTF.